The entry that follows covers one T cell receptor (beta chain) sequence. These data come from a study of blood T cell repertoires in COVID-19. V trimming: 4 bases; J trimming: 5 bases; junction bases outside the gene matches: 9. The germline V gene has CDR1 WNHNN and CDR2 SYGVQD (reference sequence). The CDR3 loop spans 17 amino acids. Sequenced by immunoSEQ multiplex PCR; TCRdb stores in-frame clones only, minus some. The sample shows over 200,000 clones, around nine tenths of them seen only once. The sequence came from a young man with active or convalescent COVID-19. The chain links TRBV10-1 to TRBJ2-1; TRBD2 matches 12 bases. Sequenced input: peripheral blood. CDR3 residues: CASSGGRLAGVHNEQFF. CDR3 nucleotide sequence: TGCGCCAGCAGTGGGGGCAGACTAGCGGGAGTCCACAATGAGCAGTTCTTC.